One sample yielded the 11 T cell receptor beta chains listed below, sequenced in a study of OX40 agonist ivuxolimab in advanced cancers. The assay was immunoSEQ multiplex PCR, and TCRdb's table has in-frame clones only and misses some. In the table there are about 79,000 clones, more than 85% of which are singletons. The source was CD4+ or CD8+ T cells sorted from blood, collected in a trial of the OX40 agonist ivuxolimab. The receptors stem from an adult with an advanced solid tumor such as melanoma, head and neck, liver or kidney cancer.

The chain has TRBV6-5 and TRBJ2-1; unclear D gene. The CDR3 is 13 residues long. The germline V gene encodes CDR1 MNHEY and CDR2 SVGAGI. Trimming shortened V by 0 bases and J by 7 bases, and 7 bases separated the two germline ends. CDR3 loop: CASSYSQRNEQFF. In nucleotides, the CDR3 is TGTGCCAGCAGTTACTCGCAGAGAAATGAGCAGTTCTTC.

The V and J genes are TRBV6-5 and TRBJ2-5; TRBD1 matches at 7 bases. J was trimmed by 6 bases and V by 3 bases; bases with no gene match: 4. Per the germline V gene, CDR1 is MNHEY and CDR2 is SVGAGI. This CDR3 is 13 amino acids long. The CDR3 nucleotides are TGTGCCAGCAGTTATCAGGGGGAAAAGACCCAGTACTTC. Amino acids: CASSYQGEKTQYF.

This clone appeared a few times. The chain combines TRBV7-6 with TRBJ2-2, with a weak D call TRBD2 (5 bases). Trimming took off 5 bases at V and 0 bases at J, with 16 bases between the two ends. Looked up from germline, CDR1 is SGHVS and CDR2 is FNYEAQ. The CDR3 has 17 residues. The CDR3 nucleotides are TGTGCCAGCAGCCCCCGGACTGGACCTACGAACACCGGGGAGCTGTTTTTT. Its protein product is CASSPRTGPTNTGELFF. The full variable domain, in which reference TRBV7-6 and TRBJ2-2 provide the parts outside the CDR3, is GAGVSQSPRYKVTKRGQDVALRCDPISGHVSLYWYRQALGQGPEFLTYFNYEAQQDKSGLPNDRFSAERPEGSISTLTIQRTEQRDSAMYRCASSPRTGPTNTGELFFGEGSRLTVL.

The V gene is TRBV6-5, the J gene TRBJ2-2; the D is unclear. Germline CDR1 reads MNHEY; CDR2 reads SVGAGI. The ends were cut back, 10 bases at V and 3 bases at J, with 18 bases in the middle. CDR3 size: 15 residues. The CDR3 loop reads CAIRSGWRHTGELFF. The CDR3 nucleotides read TGTGCCATCAGATCCGGCTGGCGTCACACCGGGGAGCTGTTTTTT.

CDR3 nucleotides: TGTGCCAGTAGTAATTATTACGGGACGAAGAATAACTATGGCTACACCTTC. Amino acid sequence: CASSNYYGTKNNYGYTF. The gene calls are TRBV19 and TRBJ1-2; a weak D match, TRBD1 (5 bases). This CDR3 is 17 amino acids long. CDR1 is LNHDA, CDR2 SQIVND, per germline (reference sequence). Trimming pared 4 bases from V and 1 base from J, leaving 19 bases between.

The V and J genes are TRBV7-2 and TRBJ2-3; 16 nucleotides agree with TRBD2. This CDR3 has 19 amino acids. The V segment lost 1 base and the J segment 8 bases; nucleotides outside the gene matches: 12. Germline V gives CDR1 SGHTA, CDR2 FQGNSA. The CDR3 DNA sequence: TGTGCCAGCAGCTTAGATGCCCCGGGACTAGCGGGGGGGCGAGTTACGCAGTATTTT. Translated: CASSLDAPGLAGGRVTQYF.

V gene TRBV27 combines with J gene TRBJ2-2; 14 bases are shared with TRBD2. This CDR3 region has 17 residues. Germline-derived CDR1 and CDR2 are MNHEY and SMNVEV (reference sequence). The trim removed 6 bases at V and 3 bases at J, leaving 6 bases unmatched. The CDR3 coding sequence is TGTGCCAGCAGGGGACTAGCGGGAGTGGGGGACACCGGGGAGCTGTTTTTT. It translates to CASRGLAGVGDTGELFF.

The CDR3 DNA is TGTGCCAGCAGCTCCACGCAGGATCGGCAGTTCTTC. This encodes CASSSTQDRQFF. The chain recombines TRBV7-2 with TRBJ2-1; D is unresolved. CDR3 size: 12 residues. Trimming stripped 4 bases from V and 12 bases from J, with 13 bases between. The germline gives CDR1 SGHTA, CDR2 FQGNSA.

The chain joins TRBV5-1 to TRBJ1-4; the D gene is possibly TRBD1 (6 bases). The germline V gene has CDR1 SGHRS and CDR2 YFSETQ. Trimming cost V 5 bases and J 3 bases, with 8 bases left between them. This CDR3 is 13 amino acids long. CDR3 nucleotide sequence: TGCGCCAGCAGGGACAGTCCTAATGAAAAACTGTTTTTT. Translated: CASRDSPNEKLFF.

The chain employs TRBV19 and TRBJ1-1, with D uncertain. Per the germline V gene, CDR1 is LNHDA and CDR2 is SQIVND (reference sequence). V gave up 5 bases and J gave up 0 bases, with 13 bases separating them. There are 15 residues in the CDR3. In DNA form, the CDR3 reads TGTGCCAGTAGTTTAGGTCAGCTGATGAACACTGAAGCTTTCTTT. Its translation: CASSLGQLMNTEAFF.

CDR3 sequence reads: CASIAMERGLYEQYF. CDR3 nucleotide sequence: TGTGCCAGCATCGCGATGGAGCGGGGCCTATACGAGCAGTACTTC. This rearrangement joins TRBV2 to TRBJ2-7, with 7 bases matching TRBD2. The germline V gene has CDR1 SNHLY and CDR2 FYNNEI. CDR3 length: 15 residues. Trimming removed 7 bases from V and 4 bases from J; junction bases left unmatched: 13.